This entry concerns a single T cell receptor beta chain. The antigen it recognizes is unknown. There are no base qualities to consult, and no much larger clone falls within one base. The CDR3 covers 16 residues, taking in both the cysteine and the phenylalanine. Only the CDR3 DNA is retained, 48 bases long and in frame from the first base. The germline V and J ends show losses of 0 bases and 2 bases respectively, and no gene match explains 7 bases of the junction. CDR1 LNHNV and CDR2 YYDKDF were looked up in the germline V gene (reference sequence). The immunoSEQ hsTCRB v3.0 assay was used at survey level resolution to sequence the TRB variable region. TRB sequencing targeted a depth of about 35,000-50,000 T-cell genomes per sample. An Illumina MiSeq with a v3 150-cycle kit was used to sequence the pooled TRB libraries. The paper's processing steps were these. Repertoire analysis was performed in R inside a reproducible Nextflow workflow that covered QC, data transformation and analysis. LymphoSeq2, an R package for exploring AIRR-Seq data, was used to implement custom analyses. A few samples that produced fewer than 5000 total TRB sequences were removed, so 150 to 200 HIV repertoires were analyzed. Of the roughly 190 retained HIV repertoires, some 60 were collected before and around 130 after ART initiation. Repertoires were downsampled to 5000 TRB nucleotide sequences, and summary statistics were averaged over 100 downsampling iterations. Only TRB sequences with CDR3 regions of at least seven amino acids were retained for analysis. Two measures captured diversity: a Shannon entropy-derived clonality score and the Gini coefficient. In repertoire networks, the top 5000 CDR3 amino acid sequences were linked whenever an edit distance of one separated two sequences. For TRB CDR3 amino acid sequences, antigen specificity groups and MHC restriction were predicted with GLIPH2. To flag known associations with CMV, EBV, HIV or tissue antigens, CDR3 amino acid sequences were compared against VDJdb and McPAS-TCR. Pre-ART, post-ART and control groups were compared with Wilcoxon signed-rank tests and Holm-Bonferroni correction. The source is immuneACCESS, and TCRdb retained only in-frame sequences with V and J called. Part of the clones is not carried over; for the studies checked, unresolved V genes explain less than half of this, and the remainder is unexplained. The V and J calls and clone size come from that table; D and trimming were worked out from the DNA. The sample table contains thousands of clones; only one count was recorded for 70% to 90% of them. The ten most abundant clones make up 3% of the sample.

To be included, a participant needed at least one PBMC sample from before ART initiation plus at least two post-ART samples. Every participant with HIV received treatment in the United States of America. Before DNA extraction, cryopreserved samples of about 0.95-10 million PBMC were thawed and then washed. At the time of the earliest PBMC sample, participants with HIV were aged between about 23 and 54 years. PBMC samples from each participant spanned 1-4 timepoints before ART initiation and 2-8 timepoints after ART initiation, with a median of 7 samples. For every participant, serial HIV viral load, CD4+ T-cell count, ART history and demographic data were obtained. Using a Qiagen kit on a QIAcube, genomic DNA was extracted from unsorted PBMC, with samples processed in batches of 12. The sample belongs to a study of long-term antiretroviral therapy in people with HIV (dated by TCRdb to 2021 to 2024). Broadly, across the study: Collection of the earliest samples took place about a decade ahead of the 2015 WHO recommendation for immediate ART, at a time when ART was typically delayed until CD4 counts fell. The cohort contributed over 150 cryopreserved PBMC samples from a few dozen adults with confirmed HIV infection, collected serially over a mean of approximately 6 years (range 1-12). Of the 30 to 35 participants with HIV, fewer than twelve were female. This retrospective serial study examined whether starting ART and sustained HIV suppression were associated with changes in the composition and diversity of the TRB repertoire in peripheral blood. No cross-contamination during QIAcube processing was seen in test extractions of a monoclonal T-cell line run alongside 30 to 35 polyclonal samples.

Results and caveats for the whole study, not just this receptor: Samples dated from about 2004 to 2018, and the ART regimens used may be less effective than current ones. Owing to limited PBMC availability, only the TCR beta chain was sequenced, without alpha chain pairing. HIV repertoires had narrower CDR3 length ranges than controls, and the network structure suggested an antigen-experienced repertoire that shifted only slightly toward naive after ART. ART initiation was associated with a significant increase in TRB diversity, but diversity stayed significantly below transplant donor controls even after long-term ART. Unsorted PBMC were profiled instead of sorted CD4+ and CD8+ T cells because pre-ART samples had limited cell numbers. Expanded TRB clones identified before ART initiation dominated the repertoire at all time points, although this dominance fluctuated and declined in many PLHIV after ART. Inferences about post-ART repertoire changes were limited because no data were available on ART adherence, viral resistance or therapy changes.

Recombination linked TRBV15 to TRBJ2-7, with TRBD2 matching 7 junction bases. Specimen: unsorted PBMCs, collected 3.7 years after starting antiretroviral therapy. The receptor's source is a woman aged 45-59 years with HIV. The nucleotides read TGTGCCACCAGCAGAGAGGGGGGGGGAGCTACCTACGAGCAGTACTTC. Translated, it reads CATSREGGGATYEQYF.